The 9 T cell receptor beta chains below were found in one sample sequenced in a study of cytomegalovirus exposure and HLA in healthy donors. Use of 60 Vbeta and 13 Jbeta primers characterized the PCR. The method was immunoSEQ multiplex PCR; TCRdb's version includes in-frame clones alone and lacks a portion of them. The repertoire consists of some 100,000 clones, with around 75% occurring once and the leading ten covering approximately 4.3%. The sample was PBMCs. These receptors were taken from a young woman in good health and CMV-seropositive.

The chain combines TRBV27 with TRBJ2-7; possibly TRBD2 for D (6 bases). The CDR3 sequence is 12 residues long. Per the germline V gene, CDR1 is MNHEY and CDR2 is SMNVEV (reference sequence). Trimming shortened V by 8 bases and J by 6 bases, and 14 bases separated the two germline ends. As DNA, the CDR3 is TGTGCCAGCCGCAGCGGGCTATTCGAGCAGTACTTC. This sequence encodes CASRSGLFEQYF.

This clone has just a few counts. This chain uses TRBV30 with TRBJ2-5; TRBD2 matches 8 bases. The V segment lost 0 bases and the J segment 4 bases; nucleotides outside the gene matches: 13. The CDR3 totals 17 residues. The germline V gene encodes CDR1 GTSNPN and CDR2 SVGIG (reference sequence). CDR3 region: CAWSVARRLARIETQYF. CDR3 coding DNA: TGTGCCTGGAGTGTAGCACGACGACTAGCGAGGATAGAGACCCAGTACTTC.

The chain couples TRBV9 to TRBJ2-5; no clear D gene. The DNA end is more similar to TRBJ2-7, so the J call may be wrong. CDR3 length: 14 amino acids. From germline, CDR1 is SGDLS and CDR2 YYNGEE. CDR3 residues: CASSVAPATYEQYF. The CDR3 bases are TGTGCCAGCAGCGTAGCCCCCGCCACCTACGAGCAGTACTTC.

Concerning this clone: Because the CDR3 is missing its conserved closing phenylalanine or tryptophan, this is likely a read error. The chain has TRBV5-6 and TRBJ2-7, with 12 bases that match TRBD2. This CDR3 has 14 residues. From germline, CDR1 is SGHDT and CDR2 YYEEEE. J lost 9 bases, V lost 0 bases, and 4 bases had no gene match. For the CDR3, the DNA is TGTGCCAGCAGCTTGGGACTAGCGGGAGAGGTGCAGTACCTC. This gives the protein CASSLGLAGEVQYL.

This rearrangement joins TRBV5-1 to TRBJ2-1; TRBD2 aligns across 9 bases. The CDR3 spans 14 residues. Germline values: CDR1 SGHRS, CDR2 YFSETQ. The J segment lost 7 bases and the V segment lost 7 bases, leaving 9 bases of the junction unmatched. The CDR3 here is CASRRLAGMNEQFF. The CDR3 coding sequence is TGCGCCAGCCGGAGGCTAGCGGGGATGAATGAGCAGTTCTTC.

This sequence joins TRBV4-2 and TRBJ2-1; 12 bases fit TRBD2. This CDR3 spans 17 amino acids. CDR1 and CDR2 (germline): LGHNA, YNFKEQ. J lost 7 bases, V lost 0 bases, and 7 bases had no gene match. As DNA, the CDR3 is TGTGCCAGCAGCCAAGATCCTAGCGGGAGGGCCTGGAATGAGCAGTTCTTC. This encodes CASSQDPSGRAWNEQFF.

V usage is TRBV7-2 and J usage is TRBJ2-7; a weak D match, TRBD2 (5 bases). The ends were cut back, 1 base at V and 0 bases at J, with 10 bases in the middle. The length of the CDR3 is 15 residues. Looked up from germline, CDR1 is SGHTA and CDR2 is FQGNSA. The CDR3 here is CASSLGLGSSYEQYF. CDR3 bases: TGTGCCAGCAGCTTAGGTCTGGGGAGCTCCTACGAGCAGTACTTC.

The chain carries TRBV5-1 and TRBJ2-7, with 13 bases aligning to TRBD2. Germline V gene data show CDR1 as SGHRS and CDR2 as YFSETQ. Germline trimming cut 4 bases from V and 2 bases from J; bases unmatched to any gene: 9. The CDR3 sequence is 17 residues long. For the CDR3, the DNA is TGCGCCAGCAGCCCCGGGACTAGCGGGATACCTCCCTACGAGCAGTACTTC. This translates into CASSPGTSGIPPYEQYF.

This rearrangement joins TRBV7-3 to TRBJ1-2; 8 positions agree with TRBD1. Germline assignment: CDR1 SGHTA and CDR2 FQGTGA. Unmatched junction bases numbered 7, after V lost 5 bases and J lost 8 bases. CDR3 length: 13 residues. The CDR3 is CASSMTGEEGYTF. CDR3 sequence (DNA): TGTGCCAGCAGCATGACAGGGGAAGAAGGCTACACCTTC.